This TCR beta chain comes out of a study of shared T cell receptors in the human thymus. Some clones are missing from TCRdb's copy, which holds only in-frame ones; the method was immunoSEQ multiplex PCR. Of hundreds of thousands of clones listed, around 87% are singletons. V trimming: 4 bases; J trimming: 3 bases; junction bases outside the gene matches: 7. The CDR3 sequence is 14 residues long. CDR1 is SGHKS, CDR2 YYEKEE, per germline (reference sequence). These data were also reused for a study on human thymus T cells. This second report adds: Donors were healthy Finnish babies undergoing corrective operations for congenital heart defects. Surgeons resected thymus tissue during corrective heart surgery. Thymic and blood repertoires showed apparently biased V and J gene usage. Reports from related research described highly overlapping thymic repertoires among unrelated individuals.

The chain recombines TRBV5-5 with TRBJ2-7; 7 positions agree with TRBD1. The sequenced sample was thymocytes. This TCR derives from a boy under two years old with a congenital heart defect. Written as DNA, the CDR3 is TGTGCCAGCAGCCGGGGACAGAGAAACTACGAGCAGTACTTC. Its translation: CASSRGQRNYEQYF.